The clone carrying this TCR beta chain was recorded many times. Its antigen remains unidentified. These data originate in a study of spatial heterogeneity in lung cancer. On the study more broadly: Detected beta-chain sequences consistently exceeded alpha-chain sequences.

Regarding time point: sample taken at primary tumor resection. Tumor, nontumor lung or frozen PBMC supplied whole RNA that was sequenced unsorted. Samples were obtained from 70 or so donors, all untreated early-stage non-small cell lung cancer patients. With V trimmed by 5 bases and J by 0 bases, 10 bases remained unmatched. This CDR3 has 16 amino acids. CDR1 SGHVS and CDR2 FNYEAQ come from the germline V gene. On each TCR cDNA molecule, a unique molecular identifier was present. A single record per CDR3 protein comes from TCRdb applying MiXCR to the 5' RACE reads. The top ten hold about two fifths of the sample, which has some 39,000 distinct CDR3 sequences, around 7.1% seen once. Findings of the study overall: Expanded tumor TCRs that were ubiquitous appeared in blood more at resection than follow-up.

Sequencing used PBMCs, obtained at surgery. The receptor was isolated from a female donor with early-stage non-small cell lung cancer. The chain carries TRBV7-6 and TRBJ2-7; 7 nucleotides match TRBD2. CDR3 amino acids: CASSIPQGGGSYEQYF. The CDR3 bases are TGTGCCAGCAGCATCCCCCAGGGCGGGGGCTCCTACGAGCAGTACTTC.